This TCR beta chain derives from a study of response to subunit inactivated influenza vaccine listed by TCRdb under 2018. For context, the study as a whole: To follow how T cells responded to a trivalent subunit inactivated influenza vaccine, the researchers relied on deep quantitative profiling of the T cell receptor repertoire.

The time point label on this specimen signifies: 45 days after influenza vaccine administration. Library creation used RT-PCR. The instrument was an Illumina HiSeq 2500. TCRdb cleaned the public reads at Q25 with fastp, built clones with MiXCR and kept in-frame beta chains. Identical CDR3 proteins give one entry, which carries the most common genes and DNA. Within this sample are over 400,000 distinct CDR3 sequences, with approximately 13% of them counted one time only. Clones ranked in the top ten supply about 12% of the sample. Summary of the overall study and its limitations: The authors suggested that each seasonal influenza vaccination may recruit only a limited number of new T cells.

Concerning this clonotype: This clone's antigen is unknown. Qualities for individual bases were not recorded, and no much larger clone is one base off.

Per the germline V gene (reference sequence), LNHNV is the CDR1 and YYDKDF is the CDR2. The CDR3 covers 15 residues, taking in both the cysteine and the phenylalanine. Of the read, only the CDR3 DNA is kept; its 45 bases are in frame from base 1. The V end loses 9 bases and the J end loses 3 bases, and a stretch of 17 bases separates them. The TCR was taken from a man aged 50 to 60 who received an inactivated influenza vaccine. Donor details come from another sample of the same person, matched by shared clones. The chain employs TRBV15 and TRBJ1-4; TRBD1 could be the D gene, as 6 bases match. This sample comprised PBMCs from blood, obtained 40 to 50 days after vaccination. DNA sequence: TGTGCCACAAGAAGCCCAGGGGAGGCTAATGAAAAACTGTTTTTT. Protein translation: CATRSPGEANEKLFF.